This TCR beta chain was documented in a study of OX40 agonist ivuxolimab in advanced cancers. Study-wide findings and caveats: Relative to CD4+ cells, CD8+ T cells on average had more expanded clones.

To note about this clone: The antigen remains undetermined.

This CDR3 region has 12 residues. The ends were cut back, 2 bases at V and 7 bases at J, with 8 bases in the middle. Germline-derived CDR1 and CDR2 are MNHNY and SVGAGI (reference sequence). Some clones are missing from TCRdb's copy, which holds only in-frame ones; the method was immunoSEQ multiplex PCR. The profile shows some 25,000 clones, roughly 82% of them singletons. The sequencing used CD4+ or CD8+ T cells sorted from blood, collected in a trial of the OX40 agonist ivuxolimab. The chain has TRBV6-6 and TRBJ1-1; D remains unclear. The receptor comes from an adult with an advanced solid tumor such as melanoma, head and neck, liver or kidney cancer. DNA of the CDR3: TGTGCCAGCAGTTACGATTTGCTTGAAGCTTTCTTT. Translation gives CASSYDLLEAFF.